This T cell receptor (beta chain) was captured by sequencing in a study of molecular identifiers for immune sequencing clone quantification. Overall study results and limits: Clones of above 20 RNA copies carried over 98% of effector molecules; in naive cells they carried under 1%.

A note on this clonotype: Its antigen is still unknown. At one end the junction does not follow the germline gene, possibly because of a read error.

Input for naive CD8 libraries was about 18,000 to 1,000,000 sorted cells; the RNA fraction used was 10%, 30% or 50%. Naive CD8 T cells were picked out by sorting for CD8+CD4-CCR7+CD45RA+. TCRdb analysed the PCR reads with MiXCR anew, one entry per CDR3 protein. The data show hundreds of thousands of distinct CDR3 sequences, approximately 20% seen once. Specimen: naive CD8+ T cells from blood, with Jurkat cell RNA spiked in. Subset indicated: FACS-sorted CD8+CD4-CCR7+CD45RA+ naive T cells. This TCR derives from a human donor in good health. Some libraries in this study had Jurkat cell RNA spiked in.

The DNA of the CDR3 is TGCACCAGCAGCCCCGGGACATTAGTCACTGAAGCTTTCTTT. Residues: CTSSPGTLVTEAFF. V gene TRBV6-5 combines with J gene TRBJ1-1, with a possible D match to TRBD1 (6 bases). The germline V gene encodes CDR1 MNHEY and CDR2 SVGAGI. The CDR3 is 14 amino acids.